The T cell receptor beta chain described here comes from a study of graft-versus-host responses after intestinal transplantation. Co-plating was performed using about 200,000 CFSE-labeled responder cells and about 200,000 irradiated, violet-dye-labeled stimulator cells. By sample fraction, this clone is medium-sized (0.01 to 0.1%). The assay was immunoSEQ multiplex PCR, and TCRdb's table has in-frame clones only and misses some. The profile shows 11,000 to 15,000 clones, more than 35% of them singletons. The germline V and J ends were trimmed by 7 bases and 5 bases, with 12 bases remaining between them. Germline CDR1 reads LNHDA; CDR2 reads SQIVND (reference sequence). CDR3 length: 13 amino acids. Overall study results and limits: Detection of GvH clones occurred in recipient marrow, and some had their first appearance in ileum or blood.

The chain combines TRBV19 with TRBJ1-5; D is undetermined. This receptor was taken from a human patient who received an intestinal transplant. This material consisted of alloreactive CD4+ T cells from a mixed lymphocyte reaction culture, taken before intestinal transplant. Subset of the sample: CFSE-low proliferating T cells sorted from roughly 6-day pre-transplant mixed lymphocyte reaction (GvH or HvG direction). In DNA form, the CDR3 reads TGTGCCAGTATAGGCCGGAGGGATCAGCCCCAGCATTTT. The encoded protein is CASIGRRDQPQHF.